This TCR beta chain was profiled in a study of blood T cell repertoires in COVID-19. Clones were sequenced by immunoSEQ multiplex PCR, and TCRdb holds only the in-frame ones, with some missing. This table has about 170,000 clones, over 75% appearing once. Sequencing used peripheral blood. This clonotype was sampled from an elderly man with COVID-19, enrolled during active disease.

This CDR3 reads CASSSLGANEQFF. The CDR3 bases are TGCGCCAGCAGCTCCCTAGGGGCCAATGAGCAGTTCTTC. This chain connects TRBV5-1 to TRBJ2-1; maybe TRBD1 (5 bases). V was clipped by 3 bases and J by 6 bases, with 10 bases between them. The CDR3 has 13 residues. In germline, CDR1 is SGHRS, CDR2 YFSETQ. The variable domain in full, with the rest retrieved from reference TRBV5-1 and TRBJ2-1, is KAGVTQTPRYLIKTRGQQVTLSCSPISGHRSVSWYQQTPGQGLQFLFEYFSETQRNKGNFPGRFSGRQFSNSRSEMNVSTLELGDSALYLCASSSLGANEQFFGPGTRLTVL.